The following is a T cell receptor (beta chain) sequence with its context. Its cognate antigen is unknown. At one of its ends the junction is not consistent with the germline gene, which may arise from a read error. Using immunoSEQ multiplex PCR, the repertoire was profiled, and TCRdb retains in-frame clones only, with some absent. The sample holds about 90,000 clones, about nine tenths seen once. Every patient had relapsed following autologous stem cell transplantation, and cohorts differed in brentuximab vedotin exposure. The entry originates in a study of PD-1 blockade in classical Hodgkin lymphoma. The study, taken as a whole, reports: Prior therapy or disease activity may underlie the repertoire differences, whose causes remain undefined. By C4D1 there was a significant rise in CD4+ TCR diversity but not in CD8+ TCR diversity. Newly diagnosed patients were reported to exhibit reduced baseline TCR diversity relative to healthy donors.

Sequenced material: peripheral blood mononuclear cells (PBMCs), taken before the second cycle of nivolumab. The receptor comes from a human donor with classical Hodgkin lymphoma.

CDR3: CASSDESGVAYGQYF. CDR3 nucleotides: TGTGCCAGCAGTGACGAAAGTGGGGTCGCCTACGGGCAGTACTTC. The chain employs TRBV6-1 and TRBJ2-7; no firm D call. This CDR3 has 15 amino acids. Germline V lookup: CDR1 MNHNS, CDR2 SASEGT.